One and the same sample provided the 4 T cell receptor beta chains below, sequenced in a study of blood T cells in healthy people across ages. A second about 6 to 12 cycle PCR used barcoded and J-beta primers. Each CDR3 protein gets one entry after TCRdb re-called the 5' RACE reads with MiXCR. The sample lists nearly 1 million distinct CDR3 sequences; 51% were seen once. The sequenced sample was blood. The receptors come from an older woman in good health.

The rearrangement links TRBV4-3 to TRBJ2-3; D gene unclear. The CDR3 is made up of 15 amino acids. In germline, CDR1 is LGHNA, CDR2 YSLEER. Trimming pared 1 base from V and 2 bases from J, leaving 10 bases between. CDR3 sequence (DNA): TGCGCCAGCAGCCAAGTAGTACTAAACACAGATACGCAGTATTTT. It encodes CASSQVVLNTDTQYF.

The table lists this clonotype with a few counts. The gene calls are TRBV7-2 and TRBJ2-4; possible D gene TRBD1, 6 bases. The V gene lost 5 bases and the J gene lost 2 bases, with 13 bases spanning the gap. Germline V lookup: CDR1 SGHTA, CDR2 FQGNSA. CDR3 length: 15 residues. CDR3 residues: CASSARGPPKNIQYF. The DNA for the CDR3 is TGTGCCAGCAGCGCCAGGGGCCCCCCCAAAAACATTCAGTACTTC.

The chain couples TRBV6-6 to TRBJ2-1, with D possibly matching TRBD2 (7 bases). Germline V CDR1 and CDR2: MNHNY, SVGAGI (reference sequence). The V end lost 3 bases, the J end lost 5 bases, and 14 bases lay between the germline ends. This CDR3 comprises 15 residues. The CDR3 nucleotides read TGTGCCAGCAGTTATCTAGCGGAGGGGGACAATGAGCAGTTCTTC. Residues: CASSYLAEGDNEQFF.

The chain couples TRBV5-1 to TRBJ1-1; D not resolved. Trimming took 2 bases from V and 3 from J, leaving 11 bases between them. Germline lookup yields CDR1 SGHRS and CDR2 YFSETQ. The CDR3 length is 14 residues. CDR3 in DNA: TGCGCCAGCAGCTTTAACGGGGTGGACACTGAAGCTTTCTTT. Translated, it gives CASSFNGVDTEAFF.